One and the same sample provided the 3 T cell receptor beta chains below, sequenced in a study of T cells in Graves' hyperthyroidism and ophthalmopathy. Amplification of TCR beta CDR3 regions was performed using RNA transcripts as template. Using the HTBI primer set, a first-round RT-PCR was run on the TCR CDR3. TCRdb analysed the multiplex PCR reads with MiXCR anew, one entry per CDR3 protein. The sample contains approximately 600,000 distinct CDR3 sequences, around 21% of which appear only once. The sample taken for sequencing was blood. The receptors shown here come from a man aged 25 to 40 with Graves' ophthalmopathy.

V and J are TRBV19 and TRBJ2-1; D uncertain. Trimming shortened V by 4 bases and J by 4 bases, and 11 bases separated the two germline ends. Germline loops: CDR1 LNHDA, CDR2 SQIVND (reference sequence). This CDR3 region has 14 residues. The CDR3 nucleotides read TGTGCCAGTAGTAGGGCGACTGGTTACAATGAGCAGTTCTTC. Amino acids: CASSRATGYNEQFF.

This clonotype occurred many times. The V and J genes are TRBV11-2 and TRBJ2-5, with a possible D match to TRBD2 (5 bases). The CDR3 spans 18 residues. V lost 0 bases and J 4 bases, leaving 21 bases between the germline ends. From germline, CDR1 is SGHAT and CDR2 FQNNGV. CDR3 coding DNA: TGTGCCAGCAGCTTAGATTCTCGGATGGGAGTCTTGGGAGAGACCCAGTACTTC. Translation gives CASSLDSRMGVLGETQYF.

This clonotype has just a few counts. This sequence joins TRBV14 and TRBJ1-2; D may be TRBD1 (6 bases). V was shortened by 4 bases and J by 4 bases, with 19 bases between the two germline ends. CDR1 SGHDN and CDR2 FVKESK come from the germline V gene. CDR3 length: 16 amino acids. The CDR3, as DNA: TGTGCCAGCAGCCCTCATTCGACAGGCTCCTCCTATGGCTACACCTTC. Translating gives CASSPHSTGSSYGYTF.